Reported below is one TCR beta chain. Its antigen remains unknown. This sample was taken from a study of PD-1 blockade in classical Hodgkin lymphoma. Indicated time point: newly diagnosed, previously untreated cHL patient sample. Study-wide points: When set against healthy donors, newly diagnosed patients were reported to show lower baseline TCR diversity.

The table came from immunoSEQ multiplex PCR; TCRdb's copy has only in-frame clones and leaves some out. The table shows about 21,000 clones, with about 94% occurring only once. The sequencing input was peripheral blood mononuclear cells (PBMCs). This receptor was taken from a human donor with classical Hodgkin lymphoma.

CDR3 in DNA: TGTGCCAGTAGTATTTGGACAGGGAGTGGGGTAACTGAAGCTTTCTTT. Translated: CASSIWTGSGVTEAFF. V is TRBV19 and J is TRBJ1-1; TRBD1 agrees at 8 bases. In germline, CDR1 is LNHDA, CDR2 SQIVND (reference sequence). J lost 5 bases, V lost 3 bases, and 11 bases had no gene match. The CDR3 is 16 amino acids.